This T cell receptor beta chain came from a study of CD8 T cells in ankylosing spondylitis. Study outcomes and limitations: Reportedly, disease-linked clones are significantly enriched in ankylosing spondylitis patients' matched synovial fluid.

About this clonotype: Its specificity is not known.

Via MiXCR, TCRdb re-called the 5' RACE reads, giving one row per CDR3 protein. The sample has 350,000 to 450,000 distinct CDR3 sequences, roughly 22% seen once; the top ten hold under 15%. Between the trimmed V and J ends, which lost 10 bases and 3 bases, there was a span of 7 bases. This CDR3 comprises 11 residues. Germline CDR1 and CDR2: SGHVS and FQNEAQ. The source is a male donor with ankylosing spondylitis or in good health (not recorded which). The chain carries TRBV7-8 and TRBJ2-1; unclear D gene. The sequencing input was blood, either unsorted or a sorted T cell fraction (not recorded which). The CDR3 region is CATIYYNEQFF. CDR3 bases: TGTGCCACCATATACTACAATGAGCAGTTCTTC.